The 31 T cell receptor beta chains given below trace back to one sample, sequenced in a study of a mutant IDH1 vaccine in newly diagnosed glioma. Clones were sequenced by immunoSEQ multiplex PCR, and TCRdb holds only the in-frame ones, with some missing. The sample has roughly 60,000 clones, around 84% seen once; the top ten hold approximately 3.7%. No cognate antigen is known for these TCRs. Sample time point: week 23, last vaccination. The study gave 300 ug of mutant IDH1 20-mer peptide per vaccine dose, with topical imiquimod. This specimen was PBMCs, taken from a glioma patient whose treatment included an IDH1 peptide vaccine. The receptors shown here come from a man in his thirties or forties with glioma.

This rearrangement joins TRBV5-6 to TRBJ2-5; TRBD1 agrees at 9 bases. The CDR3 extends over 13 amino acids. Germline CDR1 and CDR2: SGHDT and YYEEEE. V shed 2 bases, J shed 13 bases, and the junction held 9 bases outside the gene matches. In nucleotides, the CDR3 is TGTGCCAGCAGCTTTGGGACAGGGCAGAGGGGGTACTTC. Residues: CASSFGTGQRGYF.

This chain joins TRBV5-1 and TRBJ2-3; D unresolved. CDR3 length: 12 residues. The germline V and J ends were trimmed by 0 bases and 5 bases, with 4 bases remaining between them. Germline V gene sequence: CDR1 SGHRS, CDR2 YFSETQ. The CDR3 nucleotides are TGCGCCAGCAGCTTGGGGGGAGATACGCAGTATTTT. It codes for CASSLGGDTQYF.

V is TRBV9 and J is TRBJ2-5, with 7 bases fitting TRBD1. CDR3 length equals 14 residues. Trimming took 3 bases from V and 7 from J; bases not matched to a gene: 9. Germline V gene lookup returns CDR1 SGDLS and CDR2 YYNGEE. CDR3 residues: CASSGDSRLGTQYF. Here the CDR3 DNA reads TGTGCCAGCAGCGGGGACAGTAGGTTGGGGACCCAGTACTTC. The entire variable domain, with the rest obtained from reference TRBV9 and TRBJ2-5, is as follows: DSGVTQTPKHLITATGQRVTLRCSPRSGDLSVYWYQQSLDQGLQFLIQYYNGEERAKGNILERFSAQQFPDLHSELNLSSLELGDSALYFCASSGDSRLGTQYFGPGTRLLVL.

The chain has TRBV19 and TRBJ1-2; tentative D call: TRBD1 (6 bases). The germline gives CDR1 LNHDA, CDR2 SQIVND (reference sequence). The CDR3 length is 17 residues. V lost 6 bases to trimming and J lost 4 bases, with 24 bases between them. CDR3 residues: CASSRPQGTGLVYGYTF. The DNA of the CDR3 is TGTGCCAGTAGCCGACCACAGGGCACGGGGCTCGTCTATGGCTACACCTTC.

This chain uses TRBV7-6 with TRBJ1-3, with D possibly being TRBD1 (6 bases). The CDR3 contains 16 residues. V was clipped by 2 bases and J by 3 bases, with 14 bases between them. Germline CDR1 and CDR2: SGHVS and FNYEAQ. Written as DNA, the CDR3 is TGTGCCAGCAGCTTACCCCCAACAGGGATTGGAAACACCATATATTTT. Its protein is CASSLPPTGIGNTIYF.

The CDR3, as DNA: TGTGCCAGCTCACAGTTAGACACTGCAACTAATGAAAAACTGTTTTTT. Translation: CASSQLDTATNEKLFF. V usage is TRBV18 and J usage is TRBJ1-4; D ambiguous. Germline V gives CDR1 KGHSH, CDR2 LQKENI. The CDR3 covers 16 residues. V lost 4 bases and J lost 0, with 12 bases in between. Together with reference TRBV18 and TRBJ1-4, the CDR3 gives the full variable domain: NAGVMQNPRHLVRRRGQEARLRCSPMKGHSHVYWYRQLPEEGLKFMVYLQKENIIDESGMPKERFSAEFPKEGPSILRIQQVVRGDSAAYFCASSQLDTATNEKLFFGSGTQLSVL.

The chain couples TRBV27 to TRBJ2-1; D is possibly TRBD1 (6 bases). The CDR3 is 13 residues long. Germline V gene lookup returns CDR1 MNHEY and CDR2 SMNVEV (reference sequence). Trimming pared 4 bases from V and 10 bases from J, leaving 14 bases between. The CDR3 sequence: CASSWATGFEQFF. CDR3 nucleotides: TGTGCCAGCAGTTGGGCCACAGGGTTCGAGCAGTTCTTC.

CDR3: CASSSPGLAEETQYF. The CDR3 region has the DNA TGTGCCAGCAGCTCACCGGGACTAGCGGAAGAGACCCAGTACTTC. The rearrangement links TRBV13 to TRBJ2-5; 11 positions match TRBD2. Germline CDR1 and CDR2: PRHDT and FYEKMQ (reference sequence). The CDR3 extends over 15 amino acids. V lost 4 bases and J lost 3; bases outside the gene matches: 4. Based on the CDR3 plus reference TRBV13 and TRBJ2-5, the full variable domain is AAGVIQSPRHLIKEKRETATLKCYPIPRHDTVYWYQQGPGQDPQFLISFYEKMQSDKGSIPDRFSAQQFSDYHSELNMSSLELGDSALYFCASSSPGLAEETQYFGPGTRLLVL.

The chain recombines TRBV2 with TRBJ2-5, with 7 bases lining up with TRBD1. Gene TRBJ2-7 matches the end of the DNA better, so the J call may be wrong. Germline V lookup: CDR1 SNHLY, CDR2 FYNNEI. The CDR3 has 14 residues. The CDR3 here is CASTRGSHSYEQYF. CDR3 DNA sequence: TGTGCCAGCACCAGGGGGTCCCACTCCTACGAGCAGTACTTC.

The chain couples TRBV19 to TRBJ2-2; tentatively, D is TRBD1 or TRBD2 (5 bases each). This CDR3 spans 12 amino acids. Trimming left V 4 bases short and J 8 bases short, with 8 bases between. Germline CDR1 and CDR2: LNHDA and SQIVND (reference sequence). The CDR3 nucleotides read TGTGCCAGTAGTACGGGACCTGGGGAGCTGTTTTTT. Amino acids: CASSTGPGELFF.

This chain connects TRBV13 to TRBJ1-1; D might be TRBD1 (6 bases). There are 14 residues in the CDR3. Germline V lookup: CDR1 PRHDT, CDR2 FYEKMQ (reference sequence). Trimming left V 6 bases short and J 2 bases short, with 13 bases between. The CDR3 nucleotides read TGTGCCAGCAGACAAGGGGGAAAAAACACTGAAGCTTTCTTT. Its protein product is CASRQGGKNTEAFF.

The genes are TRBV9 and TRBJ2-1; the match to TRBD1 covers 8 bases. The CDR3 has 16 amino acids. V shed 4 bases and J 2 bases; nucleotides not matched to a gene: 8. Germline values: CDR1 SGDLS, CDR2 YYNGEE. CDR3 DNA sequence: TGTGCCAGCAGCCATAGGCAGGGGGCGACCTACAATGAGCAGTTCTTC. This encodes CASSHRQGATYNEQFF.

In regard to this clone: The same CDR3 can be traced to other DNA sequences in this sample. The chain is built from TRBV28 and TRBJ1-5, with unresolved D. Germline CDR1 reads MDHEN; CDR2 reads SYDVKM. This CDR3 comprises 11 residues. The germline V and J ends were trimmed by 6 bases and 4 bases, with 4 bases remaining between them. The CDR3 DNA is TGTGCCAGCAGCCTTAATCAGCCCCAGCATTTT. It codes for CASSLNQPQHF.

DNA for the CDR3: TGTGCCAGCAGTGTGGGCAGGAGCTCCTACGAGCAGTACTTC. This sequence encodes CASSVGRSSYEQYF. The chain employs TRBV25-1 and TRBJ2-7; D gene uncertain. Trimming took 4 bases from V and 0 from J, leaving 10 bases between them. This CDR3 is 14 amino acids long. Germline V lookup: CDR1 MGHDK, CDR2 SYGVNS.

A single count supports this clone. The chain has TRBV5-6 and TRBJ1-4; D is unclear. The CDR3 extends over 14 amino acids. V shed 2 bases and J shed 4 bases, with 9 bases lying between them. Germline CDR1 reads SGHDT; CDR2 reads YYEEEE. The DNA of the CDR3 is TGTGCCAGCAGCTTTTCGGGCAGTAATGAAAAACTGTTTTTT. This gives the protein CASSFSGSNEKLFF.

Here the CDR3 DNA reads TGTGCCAGCAGCGCCCAGGGCTATGGCTACACCTTC. It specifies CASSAQGYGYTF. V and J are TRBV5-6 and TRBJ1-2, with D maybe TRBD1 (5 bases). This CDR3 is built from 12 residues. From germline, CDR1 is SGHDT and CDR2 YYEEEE. Trimming pared 4 bases from V and 4 bases from J, leaving 8 bases between.

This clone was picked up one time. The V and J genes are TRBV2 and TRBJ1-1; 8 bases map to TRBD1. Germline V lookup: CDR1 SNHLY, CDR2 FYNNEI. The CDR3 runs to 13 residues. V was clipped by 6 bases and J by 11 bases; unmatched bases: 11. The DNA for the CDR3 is TGTGCCAGCAGCTCACAGGGGGGCAATGTTGCTTTCTTT. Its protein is CASSSQGGNVAFF.

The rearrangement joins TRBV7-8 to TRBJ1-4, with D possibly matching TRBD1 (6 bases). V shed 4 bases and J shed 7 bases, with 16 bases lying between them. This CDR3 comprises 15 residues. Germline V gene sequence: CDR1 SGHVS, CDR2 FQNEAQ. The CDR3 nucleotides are TGTGCCAGCAGCTCTTACAGGGCGGAGGGTGAAAAACTGTTTTTT. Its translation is CASSSYRAEGEKLFF.

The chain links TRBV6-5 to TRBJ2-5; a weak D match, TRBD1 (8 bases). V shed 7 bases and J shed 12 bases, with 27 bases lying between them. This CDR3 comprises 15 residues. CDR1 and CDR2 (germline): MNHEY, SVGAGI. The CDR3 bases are TGTGCCAGCATCAAGGGGGGGCAGGGGGCATTGTGGAAGTACTTC. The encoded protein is CASIKGGQGALWKYF.

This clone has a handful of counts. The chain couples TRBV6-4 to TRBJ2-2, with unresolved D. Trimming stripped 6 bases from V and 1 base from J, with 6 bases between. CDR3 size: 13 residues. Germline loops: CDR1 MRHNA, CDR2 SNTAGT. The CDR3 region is CASSPGNTGELFF. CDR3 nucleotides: TGTGCCAGCAGCCCAGGGAACACCGGGGAGCTGTTTTTT.

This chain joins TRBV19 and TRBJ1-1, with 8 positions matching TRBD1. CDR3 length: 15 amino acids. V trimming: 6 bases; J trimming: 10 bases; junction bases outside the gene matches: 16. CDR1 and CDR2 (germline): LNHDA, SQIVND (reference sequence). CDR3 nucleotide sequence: TGTGCCAGTAGAGGAGGTGGACAGGGTGTTTGGGGAGCTTTCTTT. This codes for CASRGGGQGVWGAFF.

CDR3 DNA sequence: TGTGCCAGTAGTCCGAGGACAGTGCAAGAGACCCAGTACTTC. Amino acids: CASSPRTVQETQYF. V is TRBV19 and J is TRBJ2-5; possibly TRBD1 for D (6 bases). Trimming took off 5 bases at V and 2 bases at J, with 12 bases between the two ends. The CDR3 length is 14 residues. Germline V CDR1 and CDR2: LNHDA, SQIVND (reference sequence).

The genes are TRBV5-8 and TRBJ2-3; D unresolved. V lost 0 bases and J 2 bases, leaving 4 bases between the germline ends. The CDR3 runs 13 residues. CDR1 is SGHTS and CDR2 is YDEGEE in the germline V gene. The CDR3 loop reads CASSLGTTDTQYF. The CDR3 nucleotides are TGTGCCAGCAGCTTGGGGACCACAGATACGCAGTATTTT.

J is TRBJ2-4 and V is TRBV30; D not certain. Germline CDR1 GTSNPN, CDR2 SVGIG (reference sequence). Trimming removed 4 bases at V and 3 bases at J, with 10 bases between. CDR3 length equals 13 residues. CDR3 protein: CAWTGFDKNIQYF. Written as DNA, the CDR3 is TGTGCCTGGACAGGCTTCGACAAAAACATTCAGTACTTC.

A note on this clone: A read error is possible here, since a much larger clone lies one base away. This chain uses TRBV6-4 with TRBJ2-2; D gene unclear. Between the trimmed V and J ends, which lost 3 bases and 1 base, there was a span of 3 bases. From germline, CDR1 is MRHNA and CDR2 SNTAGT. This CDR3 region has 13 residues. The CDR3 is CASSEGNTGELFF. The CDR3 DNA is TGTGCCAGCAGTGAGGGGAACACCGGGGAGCTGTTTTTT.

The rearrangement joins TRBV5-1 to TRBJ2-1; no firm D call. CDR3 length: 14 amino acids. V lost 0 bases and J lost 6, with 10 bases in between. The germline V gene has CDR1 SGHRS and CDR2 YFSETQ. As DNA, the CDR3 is TGCGCCAGCAGCTTGGTGTCTAGGAGCAATGAGCAGTTCTTC. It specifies CASSLVSRSNEQFF.

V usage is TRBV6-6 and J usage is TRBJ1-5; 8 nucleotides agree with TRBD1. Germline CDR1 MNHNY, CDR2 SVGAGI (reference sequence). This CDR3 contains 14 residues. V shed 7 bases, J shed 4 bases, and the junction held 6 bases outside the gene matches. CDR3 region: CASKLDRGNQPQHF. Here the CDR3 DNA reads TGTGCCAGCAAACTTGACAGGGGAAATCAGCCCCAGCATTTT.

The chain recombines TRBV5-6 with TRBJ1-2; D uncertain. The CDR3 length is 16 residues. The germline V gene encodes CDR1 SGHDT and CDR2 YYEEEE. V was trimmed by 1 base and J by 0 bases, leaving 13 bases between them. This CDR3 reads CASSLTPSPPNYGYTF. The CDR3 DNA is TGTGCCAGCAGCTTGACACCATCACCCCCTAACTATGGCTACACCTTC.

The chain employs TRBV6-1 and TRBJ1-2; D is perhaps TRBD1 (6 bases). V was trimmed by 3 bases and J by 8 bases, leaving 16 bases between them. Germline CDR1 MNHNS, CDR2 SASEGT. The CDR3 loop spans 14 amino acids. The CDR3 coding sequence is TGTGCCAGCAGTGATGTTTTCGGGGGCGGGGGCTACACCTTC. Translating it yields CASSDVFGGGGYTF.

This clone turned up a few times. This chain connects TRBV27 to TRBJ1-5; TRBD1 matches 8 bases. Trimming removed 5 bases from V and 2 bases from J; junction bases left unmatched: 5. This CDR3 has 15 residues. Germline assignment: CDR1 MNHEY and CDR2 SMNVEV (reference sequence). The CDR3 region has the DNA TGTGCCAGCAGTCGGGACAGGCTTGGCAATCAGCCCCAGCATTTT. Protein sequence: CASSRDRLGNQPQHF.

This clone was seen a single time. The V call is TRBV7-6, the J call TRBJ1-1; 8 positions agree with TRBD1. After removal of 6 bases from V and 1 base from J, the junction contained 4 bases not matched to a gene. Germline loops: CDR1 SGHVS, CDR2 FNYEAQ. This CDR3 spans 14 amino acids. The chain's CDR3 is CASRAGTGNTEAFF. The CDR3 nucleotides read TGTGCCAGCAGAGCCGGGACAGGGAACACTGAAGCTTTCTTT.